The rows below give T cell receptor beta chains drawn from one sample of a study of blood T cell repertoires in COVID-19. Clones were read by immunoSEQ multiplex PCR, and TCRdb kept only the in-frame ones, dropping some. The sample lists some 89,000 clones, 81% occurring once. The sequenced sample consisted of peripheral blood. These receptors all stem from a man aged 60 to 69 with acute or convalescent COVID-19. CDR3s include the opening cysteine and the closing phenylalanine or tryptophan. The D gene is left open where the match is weak.

D,V,length,J,DNA,CDR3
TRBD1,TRBV4-3,15,TRBJ1-6,TGCGCCAGCAGCCAGGGGACAGGGAAGGTGTCACCCCTCCACTTT,CASSQGTGKVSPLHF
TRBD2,TRBV20-1,14,TRBJ2-7,TGCAGTGCTAGTACCCAGCGGGAGTTCTACGAGCAGTACTTC,CSASTQREFYEQYF
TRBD1,TRBV10-3,15,TRBJ1-2,TGTGCCATCAGTGGGCGGGACAGGAGCAACTATGGCTACACCTTC,CAISGRDRSNYGYTF
-,TRBV6-1,14,TRBJ1-1,TGTGCCAGCAGTGAAGCTCAGGGGAACACTGAAGCTTTCTTT,CASSEAQGNTEAFF
TRBD1,TRBV6-5,15,TRBJ1-4,TGTGCCAGCAGTTCTACAGGGGACCACGAAGAAAAACTGTTTTTT,CASSSTGDHEEKLFF
-,TRBV7-2,14,TRBJ2-7,TGTGCCAGCAGCTACGTGGCTGACTCCTACGAGCAGTACTTC,CASSYVADSYEQYF
-,TRBV9,15,TRBJ1-3,TGTGCCAGCAGAGATCACCAGGGTCGTAGAAACACCATATATTTT,CASRDHQGRRNTIYF
TRBD2,TRBV28,17,TRBJ2-1,TGTGCCAGCAGTTTATGGGTAGCGGGAGGCATCTACAATGAGCAGTTCTTC,CASSLWVAGGIYNEQFF
-,TRBV7-9,11,TRBJ2-7,TGTGCCAGCAGCCCCCGGGAGTTTCCGTACTTC,CASSPREFPYF
TRBD2,TRBV15,17,TRBJ2-5,TGTGCCACCAGCAGAGGGACTAGCGGGATGTTACAAGAGACCCAGTACTTC,CATSRGTSGMLQETQYF
TRBD2,TRBV11-2,14,TRBJ2-1,TGTGCCAGCAGCTTAGCGGGACTAGCGCATGAGCAGTTCTTC,CASSLAGLAHEQFF
-,TRBV28,11,TRBJ1-1,TGTGCCACCCAGGGGAACACTGAAGCTTTCTTT,CATQGNTEAFF
TRBD2,TRBV6-6,11,TRBJ2-7,TGTGCCAGCAACGTAGCGGGGGAGCAGTACTTC,CASNVAGEQYF
TRBD1,TRBV7-9,16,TRBJ1-1,TGTGCCAGCAGATCCTCTAACTCCGGGACAGCGGCAGAAGCTTTCTTT,CASRSSNSGTAAEAFF
TRBD1,TRBV6-2/TRBV6-3,16,TRBJ1-5,TGTGCCAGCAGTTACCCCGGAACAGGGGGCCGTCAGCCCCAGCATTTT,CASSYPGTGGRQPQHF
-,TRBV5-6,13,TRBJ1-2,TGTGCCAGCAGCTTTAACAGGAGAGATGGCTACACCTTC,CASSFNRRDGYTF